This is a list of T cell receptor beta chains from one sample in a study of OX40 agonist ivuxolimab in advanced cancers. The method was immunoSEQ multiplex PCR; TCRdb's version includes in-frame clones alone and lacks a portion of them. This table holds over 50,000 clones, more than 65% found once. Here the sequenced sample was CD4+ or CD8+ T cells sorted from blood, taken in a trial of the OX40 agonist ivuxolimab. These receptors were taken from an adult with an advanced solid tumor such as melanoma, head and neck, liver or kidney cancer. CDR3s include the opening cysteine and the closing phenylalanine or tryptophan. The order of the fields is D gene, J gene, clone size, V gene, CDR3 protein, CDR3 DNA. The D gene is left open where the match is weak. The size field is filled for only some rows; it gives once, few, many or a size class.

D: NA
J: TRBJ2-5
size: NA
V: TRBV4-1
CDR3: CASSRTSQETQYF
DNA: TGCGCCAGCAGCCGGACGAGCCAAGAGACCCAGTACTTC

D: TRBD2
J: TRBJ2-2
size: NA
V: TRBV2
CDR3: CASSELSGRTGELFF
DNA: TGTGCCAGCAGTGAACTGAGCGGGAGAACCGGGGAGCTGTTTTTT

D: NA
J: TRBJ1-2
size: NA
V: TRBV19
CDR3: CASTSDSRYGYTF
DNA: TGTGCCAGTACTTCCGACAGCCGCTATGGCTACACCTTC

D: NA
J: TRBJ2-2
size: NA
V: TRBV30
CDR3: CAWRGGRKNTGELFF
DNA: TGTGCCTGGAGGGGAGGACGGAAGAACACCGGGGAGCTGTTTTTT

D: NA
J: TRBJ2-1
size: NA
V: TRBV6-4
CDR3: CASSDPGQNNEQFF
DNA: TGTGCCAGCAGTGACCCGGGACAAAACAATGAGCAGTTCTTC

D: NA
J: TRBJ2-3
size: NA
V: TRBV4-2
CDR3: CASSQASANTDTQYF
DNA: TGTGCCAGCAGCCAAGCTTCGGCAAACACAGATACGCAGTATTTT

D: NA
J: TRBJ1-4
size: NA
V: TRBV19
CDR3: CASSFRGESEKLFF
DNA: TGTGCCAGTAGTTTCAGGGGAGAGTCCGAAAAACTGTTTTTT

D: TRBD1
J: TRBJ1-5
size: NA
V: TRBV4-2
CDR3: CASSQTGGNQPQHF
DNA: TGTGCCAGCAGCCAGACAGGGGGCAATCAGCCCCAGCATTTT

D: NA
J: TRBJ2-3
size: NA
V: TRBV4-3
CDR3: CASSPFWKGTDTQYF
DNA: TGCGCCAGCAGTCCCTTTTGGAAGGGCACAGATACGCAGTATTTT

D: NA
J: TRBJ2-3
size: NA
V: TRBV7-2
CDR3: CASSISRGDTQYF
DNA: TGTGCCAGCAGCATATCTAGAGGAGATACGCAGTATTTT

D: NA
J: TRBJ2-7
size: NA
V: TRBV7-8
CDR3: CASSSKRTASYEQYF
DNA: TGTGCCAGCAGCTCAAAGCGGACAGCTTCCTACGAGCAGTACTTC

D: TRBD2
J: TRBJ2-3
size: once
V: TRBV5-4
CDR3: CASSLGSGRAVGTDTQYF
DNA: TGTGCCAGCAGCTTGGGCAGCGGGAGGGCCGTGGGCACAGATACGCAGTATTTT

D: NA
J: TRBJ2-3
size: NA
V: TRBV19
CDR3: CASSPGGTADTQYF
DNA: TGTGCCAGTAGTCCTGGGGGAACTGCAGATACGCAGTATTTT

D: NA
J: TRBJ1-6
size: NA
V: TRBV6-1
CDR3: CASSEVGNNSPLHF
DNA: TGTGCCAGCAGTGAAGTTGGAAATAATTCACCCCTCCACTTT

D: TRBD2
J: TRBJ2-1
size: NA
V: TRBV29-1
CDR3: CSVVGTSGLYNEQFF
DNA: TGCAGCGTTGTTGGGACTAGCGGGTTGTACAATGAGCAGTTCTTC

D: TRBD1
J: TRBJ1-1
size: NA
V: TRBV6-5
CDR3: CATTMDRGLNTEAFF
DNA: TGTGCCACGACAATGGACAGGGGTTTGAACACTGAAGCTTTCTTT

D: TRBD2
J: TRBJ2-7
size: NA
V: TRBV5-1
CDR3: CASRMRLAAGEQYF
DNA: TGCGCCAGCAGGATGAGACTAGCGGCGGGGGAGCAGTACTTC

D: TRBD2
J: TRBJ2-1
size: NA
V: TRBV29-1
CDR3: CSVDTGTSGRNEQFF
DNA: TGCAGCGTTGATACCGGGACTAGCGGGAGGAATGAGCAGTTCTTC